The subject of this entry is one T cell receptor beta chain. Source study methods: Researchers report that nucleated cell counts were estimated from reference gene primer amplification. Assay used: immunoSEQ multiplex PCR; TCRdb lists only in-frame clones, some missing. The V and J calls and the clone size are those of that table, but D and trimming were determined from the DNA. Of 88,000 or so clones in the sample, 80% to 90% were seen once. This sample was included in a study of blood T cell repertoires in COVID-19. Study summary: PBMCs, B-cell-depleted T cells, or T cells were the source of the cDNA or gDNA that made up the material.

This CDR3 spans 17 amino acids. Germline CDR1 KGHSH, CDR2 LQKENI. The J segment lost 4 bases and the V segment lost 4 bases, leaving 13 bases of the junction unmatched. The chain joins TRBV18 to TRBJ1-3, with 7 bases fitting TRBD1. The sequenced material came from peripheral blood. The TCR was taken from a man between 60 and 75 years old with acute or convalescent COVID-19. The CDR3: CASSQSRTGERGNTIYF. CDR3 DNA sequence: TGTGCCAGCTCACAAAGCCGAACAGGGGAGCGCGGAAACACCATATATTTT. The variable domain in full, with the rest retrieved from reference TRBV18 and TRBJ1-3, is NAGVMQNPRHLVRRRGQEARLRCSPMKGHSHVYWYRQLPEEGLKFMVYLQKENIIDESGMPKERFSAEFPKEGPSILRIQQVVRGDSAAYFCASSQSRTGERGNTIYFGEGSWLTVV.